These 32 T cell receptor beta chains were sequenced from one sample in a study of beta chain features in type 1 diabetes. Every isolated RNA sample was fully reverse transcribed, so sequencing captured expressed TCRB transcripts. Data came from immunoSEQ multiplex PCR; TCRdb stores just in-frame clones and leaves some out. This sample has approximately 250,000 clones; 9.6% occur once, and the top ten carry under 0.045%. Sequencing used naive CD4+ T cells from blood. Every receptor here comes from a woman aged 18-29 years in good health.

This clone has a handful of counts. This chain links TRBV5-1 with TRBJ2-7; 7 nucleotides line up with TRBD2. The CDR3 spans 13 residues. Germline V gene data show CDR1 as SGHRS and CDR2 as YFSETQ. The J segment lost 5 bases and the V segment lost 3 bases, leaving 5 bases of the junction unmatched. CDR3 nucleotides: TGCGCCAGCAGCTCGGGGGGACGGGACGAGCAGTACTTC. As protein: CASSSGGRDEQYF.

This clone was seen only a few times. The rearrangement uses TRBV11-2 and TRBJ2-5; D is ambiguous. Germline-derived CDR1 and CDR2 are SGHAT and FQNNGV. V was shortened by 2 bases and J by 3 bases, with 7 bases between the two germline ends. This CDR3 comprises 13 residues. The CDR3 spells CASSLLSKETQYF. The DNA for the CDR3 is TGTGCCAGCAGCTTATTGAGTAAAGAGACCCAGTACTTC.

Only a few counts were recorded for this clone. CDR3 protein: CASSPESGGGTLGAFF. CDR3 nucleotides: TGTGCCAGCTCACCAGAGAGCGGCGGAGGAACCTTAGGAGCTTTCTTT. The V and J genes are TRBV18 and TRBJ1-1; D is unclear. This CDR3 is built from 16 residues. Germline values: CDR1 KGHSH, CDR2 LQKENI. The V and J ends lost 2 bases and 10 bases respectively, with 23 bases between them.

The chain employs TRBV29-1 and TRBJ1-2; no clear D gene. The V gene's germline CDR1 is SQVTM and CDR2 ANQGSEA. The V gene lost 3 bases and the J gene lost 1 base, with 9 bases spanning the gap. This CDR3 is built from 13 residues. This CDR3 is CSVEPYLNYGYTF. The CDR3 DNA reads as TGCAGCGTTGAGCCCTACCTTAACTATGGCTACACCTTC.

In this sample, this clone turned up a few times. The gene calls are TRBV2 and TRBJ2-3; a weak D match, TRBD2 (5 bases). Germline V gives CDR1 SNHLY, CDR2 FYNNEI. The CDR3 is made up of 13 amino acids. The ends were cut back, 6 bases at V and 4 bases at J, with 11 bases in the middle. CDR3 protein: CASRRLSPDTQYF. CDR3 DNA: TGTGCCAGCAGGAGACTATCCCCAGATACGCAGTATTTT.

The chain combines TRBV6-5 with TRBJ2-7, with a possible D match to TRBD2 (6 bases). Germline loops: CDR1 MNHEY, CDR2 SVGAGI. This CDR3 comprises 13 residues. Trimming pared 6 bases from V and 5 bases from J, leaving 14 bases between. CDR3 in DNA: TGTGCCAGCAGCCTAGCGAGGAGGAACGAGCAGTACTTC. This sequence encodes CASSLARRNEQYF.

This chain's CDR3 is CATSRDGQQGFSYEQYF. CDR3 nucleotides: TGTGCCACCAGCAGAGATGGTCAGCAGGGCTTCTCCTACGAGCAGTACTTC. This chain uses TRBV15 with TRBJ2-7, with D perhaps TRBD1 (5 bases). V lost 0 bases and J lost 0, with 15 bases in between. The germline V gene encodes CDR1 LNHNV and CDR2 YYDKDF (reference sequence). CDR3 size: 17 residues.

In this sample, this clone turned up a few times. The chain couples TRBV27 to TRBJ2-5; D remains unclear. V was trimmed by 0 bases and J by 2 bases, leaving 10 bases between them. This CDR3 has 15 residues. The germline gives CDR1 MNHEY, CDR2 SMNVEV (reference sequence). The CDR3 sequence: CASSLSSSWQETQYF. Here the CDR3 DNA reads TGTGCCAGCAGTTTATCTAGTTCGTGGCAAGAGACCCAGTACTTC.

This clone was detected a few times. The chain carries TRBV5-1 and TRBJ2-3; D is uncertain. Germline CDR1 is SGHRS and CDR2 is YFSETQ. CDR3 length: 15 amino acids. V was shortened by 0 bases and J by 2 bases, with 10 bases between the two germline ends. CDR3: CASSLDGGITDTQYF. CDR3 DNA: TGCGCCAGCAGCTTGGACGGCGGAATCACAGATACGCAGTATTTT.

This clone was found a few times. The chain recombines TRBV9 with TRBJ2-1; 7 bases align to TRBD1. Germline assignment: CDR1 SGDLS and CDR2 YYNGEE. The CDR3 runs 16 residues. Trimming removed 1 base from V and 0 bases from J; junction bases left unmatched: 4. The CDR3 DNA reads as TGTGCCAGCAGCGTAATCGGGGACAGCTCCTACAATGAGCAGTTCTTC. Translating it yields CASSVIGDSSYNEQFF.

The rearrangement links TRBV7-3 to TRBJ1-1, with no clear D. Deletions cut 0 bases from V and 5 bases from J, with 10 bases between. The CDR3 consists of 14 residues. Germline CDR1 SGHTA, CDR2 FQGTGA. The CDR3, as DNA: TGTGCCAGCAGCTTAACGTCTAGAGGGACTGAAGCTTTCTTT. As protein: CASSLTSRGTEAFF.

The CDR3 region has the DNA TGTGCCAGCAGCGCCCGGGACAGTACCTACGAGCAGTACTTC. Amino acid sequence: CASSARDSTYEQYF. The chain joins TRBV9 to TRBJ2-7; 7 bases match TRBD1. V lost 3 bases and J lost 2; bases outside the gene matches: 5. The CDR3 is 14 residues long. Germline V gene sequence: CDR1 SGDLS, CDR2 YYNGEE.

The rearrangement uses TRBV5-4 and TRBJ2-5, with TRBD1 matching 8 bases. The germline CDR1 and CDR2 sequences are SGHNT and YYREEE (reference sequence). The J segment lost 5 bases and the V segment lost 4 bases, leaving 7 bases of the junction unmatched. The CDR3 extends over 14 amino acids. The CDR3 region has the DNA TGTGCCAGCAGCCTCAGGGGGCGCCGGGAGACCCAGTACTTC. Protein product: CASSLRGRRETQYF.

CDR3 in amino acids: CASSQAPGAGGRNTQYF. The CDR3 DNA is TGCGCCAGCAGCCAAGCCCCGGGGGCGGGGGGGCGGAATACGCAGTATTTT. The J gene is TRBJ2-3, the V gene TRBV4-1, with 9 bases matching TRBD2. Germline values: CDR1 MGHRA, CDR2 YSYEKL. This CDR3 comprises 17 residues. V gave up 1 base and J gave up 7 bases; unmatched junction bases: 12.

The genes are TRBV20-1 and TRBJ1-1; D perhaps matches TRBD1 (5 bases). Germline lookup yields CDR1 DFQATT and CDR2 SNEGSKA (reference sequence). Between the trimmed V and J ends, which lost 3 bases and 7 bases, there was a span of 9 bases. The CDR3 extends over 11 amino acids. The CDR3 DNA reads TGCAGTGCTAGTGTTAGGGGTGAAGCTTTCTTT. This gives the protein CSASVRGEAFF.

This clone turned up a few times. Other nucleotide sequences from this sample produce the same CDR3. The CDR3 spells CASSLAGGSGNTIYF. The CDR3 coding sequence is TGTGCCAGCAGCTTGGCCGGCGGCTCTGGAAACACCATATATTTT. The rearrangement joins TRBV5-4 to TRBJ1-3, with unresolved D. The CDR3 consists of 15 residues. Germline CDR1 SGHNT, CDR2 YYREEE (reference sequence). V was cut by 0 bases and J by 0 bases, with 7 bases left in between.

V usage is TRBV30 and J usage is TRBJ2-1, with TRBD2 identical over 8 bases. From germline, CDR1 is GTSNPN and CDR2 SVGIG (reference sequence). The CDR3 runs to 14 residues. The ends lost 5 bases at V and 7 bases at J; junction bases unmatched: 10. CDR3 sequence: CAWSRALAGNEQFF. CDR3 in DNA: TGTGCCTGGTCCCGGGCCTTAGCGGGGAATGAGCAGTTCTTC. Together with reference TRBV30 and TRBJ2-1, the CDR3 gives the full variable domain: SQTIHQWPATLVQPVGSPLSLECTVEGTSNPNLYWYRQAAGRGLQLLFYSVGIGQISSEVPQNLSASRPQDRQFILSSKKLLLSDSGFYLCAWSRALAGNEQFFGPGTRLTVL.

This clone was counted only a few times. The rearrangement joins TRBV2 to TRBJ2-5; 8 nucleotides line up with TRBD2. V gave up 7 bases and J gave up 5 bases; unmatched junction bases: 12. CDR3 length: 15 residues. Germline loops: CDR1 SNHLY, CDR2 FYNNEI. CDR3 nucleotides: TGTGCCAGCAAATACGGGGGGGCATCGCGCGAGACCCAGTACTTC. Translation: CASKYGGASRETQYF.

The chain links TRBV5-4 to TRBJ2-1, with TRBD2 identical over 8 bases. Trimming removed 4 bases from V and 10 bases from J; junction bases left unmatched: 10. Germline CDR1 is SGHNT and CDR2 is YYREEE (reference sequence). The CDR3 has 14 amino acids. CDR3 in DNA: TGTGCCAGCAGCCTGACGGGGGGGCCGAGGGAGCAGTTCTTC. Amino acids: CASSLTGGPREQFF.

This chain links TRBV5-4 with TRBJ2-2; D perhaps matches TRBD2 (5 bases). With 0 bases removed from V and 6 bases from J, the gap between germline ends came to 6 bases. The germline V gene has CDR1 SGHNT and CDR2 YYREEE (reference sequence). The CDR3 contains 13 residues. The DNA for the CDR3 is TGTGCCAGCAGCTTGGGAGGGCCCGGGGAGCTGTTTTTT. Its protein product is CASSLGGPGELFF.

This clone appeared a few times. This chain joins TRBV5-1 and TRBJ2-2; tentatively, D is TRBD1 (5 bases). Trimming took 7 bases from V and 9 from J, leaving 25 bases between them. The CDR3 has 16 amino acids. Per germline, CDR1 SGHRS and CDR2 YFSETQ. The CDR3, as DNA: TGCGCCAGCTCCAGGGCTGGGGTAGGCCCGACCCGGGAGCTGTTTTTT. Translating gives CASSRAGVGPTRELFF.

The rearrangement links TRBV19 to TRBJ2-5; 13 bases are shared with TRBD2. Trimming took 7 bases from V and 4 from J; bases not matched to a gene: 3. From germline, CDR1 is LNHDA and CDR2 SQIVND (reference sequence). The length of the CDR3 is 14 residues. DNA of the CDR3: TGTGCCAGTACTGGACTAGCGGGAGTAGAGACCCAGTACTTC. Protein sequence: CASTGLAGVETQYF.

This clone was detected a few times. V gene TRBV25-1 combines with J gene TRBJ2-7; D is perhaps TRBD2 (5 bases). This CDR3 has 14 residues. Trimming cost V 5 bases and J 3 bases, with 14 bases left between them. The V gene's germline CDR1 is MGHDK and CDR2 SYGVNS. The CDR3 loop reads CASSPPGRFYEQYF. CDR3 nucleotide sequence: TGTGCCAGCAGTCCCCCGGGAAGGTTCTACGAGCAGTACTTC.

This clone was seen a handful of times. This sequence joins TRBV29-1 and TRBJ2-2; TRBD1 might be the D (5 bases). V dropped 4 bases and J dropped 4 bases, with 10 bases sitting between them. Germline-derived CDR1 and CDR2 are SQVTM and ANQGSEA. The CDR3 extends over 13 amino acids. The DNA for the CDR3 is TGCAGCGTTGCCAGACAGACCACCGGGGAGCTGTTTTTT. As protein: CSVARQTTGELFF.

This clone was detected only a few times. One end of the junction is discordant with germline, which a read error may explain. This sequence joins TRBV4-1 and TRBJ1-5; TRBD1 is a possible D gene (5 bases). The CDR3 loop spans 15 amino acids. Germline V gene data show CDR1 as MGHRA and CDR2 as YSYEKL. CDR3 region: CASSQVSTVNQPQHF. The CDR3 nucleotides read TGTGCCAGCAGCCAAGTGTCGACAGTCAATCAGCCCCAGCATTTT.

The V and J genes are TRBV14 and TRBJ1-1; perhaps TRBD1 as D (6 bases). This CDR3 has 13 residues. CDR1 is SGHDN and CDR2 is FVKESK in the germline V gene. Between the trimmed V and J ends, which lost 1 base and 11 bases, there was a span of 14 bases. CDR3 coding DNA: TGTGCCAGCAGCCAAGTGGGGGCGGCAAAGGCTTTCTTT. Protein product: CASSQVGAAKAFF.

The chain couples TRBV9 to TRBJ2-5, with TRBD2 matching 12 bases. This CDR3 comprises 19 residues. V was pared by 4 bases and J by 3 bases, with 16 bases of the junction left unmatched. Looked up from germline, CDR1 is SGDLS and CDR2 is YYNGEE. CDR3 region: CASSPSSFIPSGGEETQYF. For the CDR3, the DNA is TGTGCCAGCAGCCCTTCATCCTTCATTCCTAGCGGGGGGGAAGAGACCCAGTACTTC.

J is TRBJ1-6 and V is TRBV30, with D possibly being TRBD1 (6 bases). From germline, CDR1 is GTSNPN and CDR2 SVGIG (reference sequence). The CDR3 runs 16 residues. V shed 3 bases and J shed 0 bases, with 12 bases lying between them. The CDR3 DNA follows: TGTGCCTGGAGGGAACAGGGTTACTCCTATAATTCACCCCTCCACTTT. Protein product: CAWREQGYSYNSPLHF.

V usage is TRBV30 and J usage is TRBJ1-2, with D unclear. Looked up from germline, CDR1 is GTSNPN and CDR2 is SVGIG (reference sequence). The CDR3 consists of 13 residues. V was clipped by 5 bases and J by 0 bases, with 10 bases between them. CDR3 loop: CAWGPGTNYGYTF. The CDR3 nucleotides read TGTGCCTGGGGGCCAGGCACTAACTATGGCTACACCTTC.

V and J are TRBV7-9 and TRBJ2-3; 7 positions agree with TRBD2. The J segment lost 1 base and the V segment lost 5 bases, leaving 12 bases of the junction unmatched. The CDR3 runs 17 residues. The germline V gene has CDR1 SEHNR and CDR2 FQNEAQ (reference sequence). The CDR3 DNA reads as TGTGCCAGCAGCCCAATAGGGTGGGACTACGGCACAGATACGCAGTATTTT. Translated, it gives CASSPIGWDYGTDTQYF.

This clone was counted only a few times. V and J are TRBV5-6 and TRBJ2-1; unclear D gene. The V gene's germline CDR1 is SGHDT and CDR2 YYEEEE. The CDR3 is made up of 13 amino acids. Trimming removed 2 bases from V and 5 bases from J, with 8 bases in between. As DNA, the CDR3 is TGTGCCAGCAGCTTCCGACTTAACAATGAGCAGTTCTTC. As protein: CASSFRLNNEQFF.

V usage is TRBV6-5 and J usage is TRBJ2-3; 10 bases are a match to TRBD2. The V gene's germline CDR1 is MNHEY and CDR2 SVGAGI. Losses at the gene ends were 2 bases for V and 4 bases for J; bases not matched to a gene: 6. The CDR3 is 16 amino acids. CDR3 sequence: CASSYPSGSPPDTQYF. CDR3 coding DNA: TGTGCCAGCAGTTACCCTAGCGGGAGTCCCCCAGATACGCAGTATTTT.